This T cell receptor beta chain was retrieved from a study of blood T cell repertoires in COVID-19. As for the study in general: Researchers got acute and convalescent COVID-19 samples from the United States, Italy and Spain. Sources were T cells, B-cell-depleted T cells, or PBMCs; the material itself was cDNA or gDNA.

Patients at the Seattle site were enrolled during active infection and followed longitudinally. V was shortened by 0 bases and J by 10 bases, with 11 bases between the two germline ends. From germline, CDR1 is MNHEY and CDR2 SMNVEV (reference sequence). The CDR3 covers 13 residues. Original processing notes: Scientists estimated how many nucleated cells there were by amplifying reference gene primers. Some clones are missing from TCRdb's copy, which holds only in-frame ones; the method was immunoSEQ multiplex PCR. The DNA gave D and trimming, while V, J and clone size come from that table. The data show 300,000 to 350,000 clones, 90% seen once.

This chain links TRBV27 with TRBJ2-3; D remains unclear. The sequence derives from a woman aged 25 to 39 with COVID-19, enrolled during active disease. The source material was peripheral blood. The CDR3 coding sequence is TGTGCCAGCAGTTTATCAGAGGTACAAGCGCAGTATTTT. It translates to CASSLSEVQAQYF.